The clone carrying this T cell receptor beta chain was recorded at least ten times. Antigen: not known. The germline gives CDR1 DFQATT, CDR2 SNEGSKA (reference sequence). J was trimmed by 4 bases and V by 4 bases; bases with no gene match: 5. The CDR3 runs 13 residues. Participants with hyperthyroidism, aged 18 to 65, were newly diagnosed with under 2 months' duration. Ineligible for inclusion were patients with other autoimmune diseases, uncontrolled infections, pregnancy or lactation. The sample originates from a study of Graves' ophthalmopathy and Graves' hyperthyroidism. Study-wide findings and caveats: Sensitivity of roughly 88% and specificity of roughly 80% were achieved when a 13-signature model separated ophthalmopathy from stable hyperthyroidism. Most thyroid clonotypes expanded beyond 0.001 frequency were also found in blood.

Scientists amplified the TCR beta CDR3 regions from RNA transcripts. In the first round, RT-PCR was carried out with HTBI primers, and a multiplex PCR formed the second round. MiXCR, applied by TCRdb to the multiplex PCR reads, yields one record per CDR3 protein. The table has about 370,000 distinct CDR3 sequences, about a sixth seen once; the top ten hold 2.4%. The clonotype originates from an adult woman with stable Graves' hyperthyroidism. This chain connects TRBV20-1 to TRBJ2-7; 9 bases are shared with TRBD1. The sample comprised peripheral blood. The CDR3 region is CSATGQGTYEQYF. The CDR3 coding sequence is TGCAGTGCTACGGGACAGGGAACTTACGAGCAGTACTTC.